These 10 T cell receptor beta chains share one sample of origin, sequenced in a study of control samples from healthy donors and cancer patients. Sequencing was performed with immunoSEQ multiplex PCR; in TCRdb, only in-frame clones are kept and a portion is missing. The table lists 180,000 or so clones, 91% of them singletons. Specimen: blood. The receptors originated from a woman in her thirties in good health.

The sample holds one count of this clone. The chain employs TRBV12-5 and TRBJ1-5; 9 bases are shared with TRBD1. Germline V gene lookup returns CDR1 LGHNT and CDR2 FRNRAP. Unmatched junction bases numbered 6, after V lost 1 base and J lost 2 bases. CDR3 length equals 17 residues. The CDR3 DNA follows: TGTGCTAGTGGTTTGGCCCACCGGACAGGGGGCAATCAGCCCCAGCATTTT. Encoded protein: CASGLAHRTGGNQPQHF.

The CDR3 bases are TGCGCCAGCAGCTTGCTTCCTCAGGGGCGCGGCATGAACACTGAAGCTTTCTTT. It codes for CASSLLPQGRGMNTEAFF. The gene calls are TRBV5-1 and TRBJ1-1; a weak D match, TRBD1 (6 bases). The CDR3 is 18 residues long. V lost 1 base to trimming and J lost 0 bases, with 19 bases between them. Germline lookup yields CDR1 SGHRS and CDR2 YFSETQ.

V and J are TRBV12-5 and TRBJ2-3, with 9 bases identical to TRBD2. This CDR3 contains 14 residues. The J segment lost 2 bases and the V segment lost 9 bases, leaving 6 bases of the junction unmatched. In germline, CDR1 is LGHNT, CDR2 FRNRAP. CDR3 bases: TGTGCTAGCTCCCTAGCGGGACCCACAGATACGCAGTATTTT. This codes for CASSLAGPTDTQYF. The variable domain in full, with the rest retrieved from reference TRBV12-5 and TRBJ2-3, is DARVTQTPRHKVTEMGQEVTMRCQPILGHNTVFWYRQTMMQGLELLAYFRNRAPLDDSGMPKDRFSAEMPDATLATLKIQPSEPRDSAVYFCASSLAGPTDTQYFGPGTRLTVL.

The rearrangement joins TRBV4-3 to TRBJ2-5, with TRBD2 matching over 12 bases. With 1 base clipped from V and 4 bases from J, the junction kept 1 base outside the gene matches. CDR3 length equals 15 residues. Looked up from germline, CDR1 is LGHNA and CDR2 is YSLEER. CDR3 residues: CASSQVTSGRETQYF. The DNA of the CDR3 is TGCGCCAGCAGCCAAGTGACTAGCGGGAGAGAGACCCAGTACTTC.

The V and J genes are TRBV6-4 and TRBJ2-1, with 9 bases aligning to TRBD1. V gave up 6 bases and J gave up 7 bases; unmatched junction bases: 10. The CDR3 sequence is 15 residues long. The germline V gene has CDR1 MRHNA and CDR2 SNTAGT. CDR3 region: CASSATGTGHNEQFF. CDR3 coding DNA: TGTGCCAGCAGCGCCACCGGGACAGGGCATAATGAGCAGTTCTTC.

The chain recombines TRBV5-1 with TRBJ2-5, with 13 bases that match TRBD2. The germline V gene encodes CDR1 SGHRS and CDR2 YFSETQ. With 4 bases clipped from V and 2 bases from J, the junction kept 5 bases outside the gene matches. The CDR3 is made up of 16 amino acids. The CDR3: CASSLTSGGTQETQYF. CDR3 sequence (DNA): TGCGCCAGCAGCCTGACTAGCGGGGGGACGCAAGAGACCCAGTACTTC.

The V call is TRBV12-3 or TRBV12-4, the J call TRBJ2-1, with D unresolved. CDR3 length equals 12 residues. Deletions cut 2 bases from V and 7 bases from J, with 6 bases between. The CDR3 region is CASSLRPNEQFF. The DNA of the CDR3 is TGTGCCAGCAGTTTACGACCGAATGAGCAGTTCTTC.

This clone was seen just once. V usage is TRBV7-5 and J usage is TRBJ1-4. TRBV7-5 is flagged as a pseudogene. The CDR3 runs 14 residues. DNA for the CDR3: TGTGCCAGAAGCCCAGCCGCAACTAATGAAAAACTGTTTTTT. Its protein product is CARSPAATNEKLFF.

The rearrangement links TRBV7-9 to TRBJ2-5, with TRBD2 identical over 11 bases. Germline CDR1 is SEHNR and CDR2 is FQNEAQ (reference sequence). V shed 2 bases and J 2 bases; nucleotides not matched to a gene: 4. There are 16 residues in the CDR3. The CDR3 DNA is TGTGCCAGCAGCTTACGGGCTAGCGGGAGGCAAGAGACCCAGTACTTC. This gives the protein CASSLRASGRQETQYF.

The CDR3 DNA is TGTGCCAGCAGTGAATGGACAGATAGCAATCAGCCCCAGCATTTT. Translating it yields CASSEWTDSNQPQHF. This sequence joins TRBV25-1 and TRBJ1-5; the D gene is possibly TRBD1 (6 bases). CDR1 is MGHDK, CDR2 SYGVNS, per germline. The CDR3 has 15 residues. Trimming took off 1 base at V and 0 bases at J, with 7 bases between the two ends.